This T cell receptor beta chain was identified during a study of monozygotic twins with inflammatory bowel disease (dated by TCRdb to the late 2010s). Some background on the complete study: The full study comprised some 30 monozygotic twin pairs: nine German pairs (four IBD-concordant, five IBD-discordant) and 19 IBD-discordant Danish pairs. Each individual had, on average, about 151 000 unique TCRalpha sequences and 181 000 unique TCRbeta sequences available for analysis. Disease-associated traits were sought mainly through comparisons between IBD patients and their genetically identical healthy co-twins within discordant pairs.

From each donor, a roughly 2.5 ml peripheral blood sample was drawn into PAXgene tubes and stored at -80 degrees C. Total RNA was isolated from whole blood with the PAXgene blood miRNA kit on an automated QIAcube, without T cell sorting. Deep TCRalpha and TCRbeta repertoire profiling with unique molecular barcoding was performed on peripheral blood of monozygotic twin pairs concordant or discordant for inflammatory bowel disease. Smoking habits were recorded for all twin pairs, with individuals classified as current, former or never smokers. The method was 5' RACE. The input for every TCR library was roughly 3.5 ug of total RNA. cDNA was synthesized with SMARTScribe reverse transcriptase in eight separate reactions per sample. During cDNA synthesis, template switching introduced unique molecular identifiers that contained a 6-nucleotide sample barcode. Amplification of TCRalpha and TCRbeta cDNA involved two nested PCRs of approximately 16 and 10 cycles, and each PCR was followed by bead purification. Before amplification, the cDNA was treated with uracil DNA-glycosylase and purified using the QIAquick PCR purification kit. The second PCR added Illumina TruSeq-compatible adapters along with sample-specific barcodes. Library quality and concentration were checked on TapeStation and Qubit, and libraries were pooled at roughly 5 ng each. Sequencing of the pooled libraries was done on an Illumina HiSeq2500 single-index Rapid Run using custom sequencing primers and 2 x 100 bp reads. Under the source paper's analysis protocol: PCR and sequencing errors were corrected by UMI-based consensus assembly using MiGEC version 1.2.6. MiXCR version 2.1.1 handled V(D)J alignment, clonotype assembly and CDR3 extraction. To normalise gene usage, clonotype sharing and MAIT/NKT TCR abundance, the top 1000, 10 000 and 20 000 clonotypes in each sample were analysed. Diversity was computed as the inverse Simpson index with the vegan R package after downsampling to 27 000 UMIs. Statistical testing used paired Mann-Whitney U tests on the discordant twin pairs and applied Benjamini-Hochberg correction for multiple testing. Reads reprocessed by TCRdb are summarized as one entry per CDR3 protein sequence, and DNA is absent. TCRdb, not the original authors, processed these V and J calls. The table held for this sample gives approximately 400,000 distinct CDR3 sequences. The ten largest clonotypes hold less than 2.5% of the sample.

The study at large found these results: Fewer clonotypes were shared with other individuals by IBD patients than by healthy twins, most markedly in patients showing signs of disease activity. Because patients received different immunosuppressive treatments, the repertoires may have picked up extra background noise and variability between individuals. Concordant and discordant twins showed no difference in repertoire similarity, possibly because of limited statistical power. The analysis was unable to tell apart different T cell subtypes. IBD patients had lower TCRbeta repertoire diversity, measured by the inverse Simpson index, than their healthy co-twins. The results gave no support for a single strong signal or clonotype linked to IBD.

Notes on this clonotype: The specificity of this receptor is unknown.

Sequences were obtained from blood. This TCR was recovered from a human donor with ulcerative colitis or Crohn's disease, or a healthy co-twin of an affected twin (not recorded which).

The CDR3 region has the sequence CASSPITRDEQYF. The V and J segments used are TRBV5-5 and TRBJ2-7; with no DNA, the TCRdb D assignment of TRBD1 cannot be verified. From the germline V gene (reference sequence), CDR1 is SGHKS and CDR2 is YYEKEE. Spanning cysteine to phenylalanine, the CDR3 consists of 13 amino acids. There is no recorded DNA.